The 4 T cell receptor beta chains reported below all come from one sample, sequenced in a study of blood T cell repertoires in COVID-19. Assay used: immunoSEQ multiplex PCR; TCRdb lists only in-frame clones, some missing. The sample gives under 200,000 clones, roughly four fifths of which show up once; 2.5% to 3% is in the top ten. Sequenced input: peripheral blood. The source of these receptors is a woman of 80 years or more with COVID-19, enrolled during active disease.

The chain carries TRBV28 and TRBJ1-5; D remains ambiguous. Germline V gene data show CDR1 as MDHEN and CDR2 as SYDVKM. The V end was cut by 8 bases, the J end by 10 bases, with 9 bases between. CDR3 size: 10 residues. CDR3 DNA: TGTGCCAGCGGGAGGAAACCCCAGCATTTT. Translating it yields CASGRKPQHF.

The gene calls are TRBV7-9 and TRBJ2-2; D remains unclear. V was clipped by 3 bases and J by 8 bases, with 4 bases between them. CDR1 is SEHNR, CDR2 FQNEAQ, per germline (reference sequence). The CDR3 covers 11 residues. The CDR3 sequence: CASSFLGELFF. CDR3 DNA sequence: TGTGCCAGCAGCTTCCTGGGGGAGCTGTTTTTT.

The chain employs TRBV25-1 and TRBJ1-5; TRBD1 matches at 7 bases. V lost 3 bases, J lost 1 base, and 3 bases stayed unmatched. Germline lookup yields CDR1 MGHDK and CDR2 SYGVNS. The CDR3 has 15 residues. The CDR3 DNA reads TGTGCCAGCAGTGAGGACAGGTTGAGCAATCAGCCCCAGCATTTT. As protein: CASSEDRLSNQPQHF.

The chain employs TRBV11-3 and TRBJ2-5, with no clear D. CDR1 SGHNT and CDR2 YENEEA come from the germline V gene. V was trimmed by 5 bases and J by 0 bases, leaving 10 bases between them. The CDR3 extends over 14 amino acids. CDR3 in amino acids: CASSPGQNQETQYF. Written as DNA, the CDR3 is TGTGCCAGCAGCCCAGGCCAGAACCAAGAGACCCAGTACTTC.